Below are 29 T cell receptor beta chains sequenced from a single sample in a study of blood T cells in healthy people across ages. The second PCR ran about 6 to 11 cycles with a sample-barcoded 5' primer and J-beta primers. TCRdb re-analysed the 5' RACE reads in MiXCR, keeping a single row per CDR3 protein. The sample lists 650,000 to 800,000 distinct CDR3 sequences; under 55% were seen once. Sequencing was performed on blood. The receptor source for this set is a man in his fifties or sixties in good health.

The chain uses TRBV20-1 and TRBJ1-1, with unresolved D. The V gene's germline CDR1 is DFQATT and CDR2 SNEGSKA (reference sequence). The CDR3 consists of 15 residues. CDR3 protein: CSVEIRTTLNTEAFF. The CDR3 DNA follows: TGCAGCGTGGAGATAAGGACGACCTTGAACACTGAAGCTTTCTTT.

This chain uses TRBV20-1 with TRBJ2-3, with D maybe TRBD1 (5 bases). CDR1 and CDR2 from the germline V gene are DFQATT and SNEGSKA (reference sequence). This CDR3 region has 15 residues. V shed 4 bases and J shed 1 base, with 15 bases lying between them. The CDR3 DNA sequence: TGCAGTGCTACCTCGATAAAACAGGGCACAGATACGCAGTATTTT. This translates into CSATSIKQGTDTQYF.

This clonotype was picked up a small number of times. The chain employs TRBV20-1 and TRBJ2-1, with D tentatively TRBD2 (6 bases). Germline lookup yields CDR1 DFQATT and CDR2 SNEGSKA (reference sequence). Trimming took 7 bases from V and 0 from J, leaving 16 bases between them. The CDR3 sequence is 15 residues long. CDR3 nucleotide sequence: TGCAGTGGAACGGGACTCATGAGCTCCTACAATGAGCAGTTCTTC. Amino acids: CSGTGLMSSYNEQFF.

Concerning this clonotype: The conserved phenylalanine or tryptophan is not found at the CDR3 terminus, so this likely reflects a read error. CDR3 DNA sequence: TGCAGTGCTAGAGATCGGACAGGGGGGAGCTACGAGCAGTACTTA. It translates to CSARDRTGGSYEQYL. V and J are TRBV20-1 and TRBJ2-7; 10 bases agree with TRBD1. V lost 0 bases and J lost 3; bases outside the gene matches: 5. CDR1 and CDR2 from the germline V gene are DFQATT and SNEGSKA (reference sequence). The CDR3 runs 15 residues.

This clonotype showed up just a few times. V and J are TRBV15 and TRBJ1-2; the match to TRBD1 covers 12 bases. Per germline, CDR1 LNHNV and CDR2 YYDKDF (reference sequence). The junction had 5 bases not matched to a gene; V was cut back by 5 bases and J by 7 bases. This CDR3 spans 14 amino acids. CDR3 amino acids: CATSGDRGHSGYTF. The CDR3 DNA sequence: TGTGCCACCAGCGGGGACAGGGGGCATAGTGGCTACACCTTC.

This clonotype was detected only a few times. The chain joins TRBV7-2 to TRBJ2-2; D is possibly TRBD2 (5 bases). Trimming took 5 bases from V and 0 from J, leaving 7 bases between them. CDR3 length: 14 residues. Germline V gene sequence: CDR1 SGHTA, CDR2 FQGNSA. This chain's CDR3 is CASSERANTGELFF. CDR3 DNA: TGTGCCAGCAGCGAGAGGGCGAACACCGGGGAGCTGTTTTTT.

This clonotype was counted at least ten times. The gene calls are TRBV7-9 and TRBJ2-3; TRBD2 matches at 11 bases. The CDR3 is made up of 14 amino acids. Germline CDR1 and CDR2: SEHNR and FQNEAQ (reference sequence). Trimming cost V 6 bases and J 5 bases; bases outside gene matches: 4. The CDR3 loop is CASRTTSGVDTQYF. The CDR3 nucleotides read TGTGCCAGCAGGACGACTAGCGGGGTAGATACGCAGTATTTT.

The chain carries TRBV15 and TRBJ2-3; TRBD2 is a possible D gene (6 bases). The CDR3 is made up of 14 amino acids. Germline assignment: CDR1 LNHNV and CDR2 YYDKDF (reference sequence). The V end was cut by 5 bases, the J end by 6 bases, with 15 bases between. The CDR3 here is CATSGRLGIDTQYF. For the CDR3, the DNA is TGTGCCACCAGCGGGAGGTTAGGAATCGATACGCAGTATTTT.

The CDR3 protein is CASSPVGQGLGETQYF. CDR3 DNA: TGTGCCAGCAGCCCCGTCGGACAGGGGTTGGGAGAGACCCAGTACTTC. The chain couples TRBV7-2 to TRBJ2-5; 9 nucleotides agree with TRBD1. The CDR3 runs to 16 residues. The J segment lost 4 bases and the V segment lost 5 bases, leaving 11 bases of the junction unmatched. Germline CDR1 SGHTA, CDR2 FQGNSA.

The V call is TRBV11-3, the J call TRBJ2-1; D remains ambiguous. V was trimmed by 1 base and J by 5 bases, leaving 6 bases between them. This CDR3 contains 13 residues. CDR1 is SGHNT, CDR2 YENEEA, per germline. The CDR3 reads CASSLVVDNEQFF. The CDR3 nucleotides read TGTGCCAGCAGCTTAGTGGTAGACAATGAGCAGTTCTTC.

This clonotype has more than one count but fewer than ten. The chain employs TRBV6-2 or TRBV6-3 and TRBJ2-6; no clear D. The germline V gene encodes CDR1 MNHEY and CDR2 SVGEGT. The CDR3 runs 15 residues. The germline V and J ends were trimmed by 4 bases and 0 bases, with 7 bases remaining between them. CDR3 in amino acids: CASSSVASGANVLTF. CDR3 bases: TGTGCCAGCAGTTCCGTAGCCTCTGGGGCCAACGTCCTGACTTTC.

V is TRBV30 and J is TRBJ2-1; TRBD1 matches 9 bases. Unmatched junction bases numbered 11, after V lost 5 bases and J lost 6 bases. This CDR3 contains 15 residues. Germline values: CDR1 GTSNPN, CDR2 SVGIG (reference sequence). The CDR3 here is CAWVAGQGIFNEQFF. The DNA for the CDR3 is TGTGCCTGGGTGGCGGGACAGGGCATATTCAATGAGCAGTTCTTC.

Only a few counts were recorded for this clonotype. The rearrangement joins TRBV4-3 to TRBJ2-1; 12 nucleotides align to TRBD2. Germline assignment: CDR1 LGHNA and CDR2 YSLEER. The CDR3 contains 16 residues. Germline trimming cut 1 base from V and 4 bases from J; bases unmatched to any gene: 2. The CDR3 DNA reads TGCGCCAGCAGCCAAGGGACTAGCGGGGCGTACAATGAGCAGTTCTTC. It is translated as CASSQGTSGAYNEQFF.

J is TRBJ2-3 and V is TRBV20-1; 10 bases match TRBD2. Germline assignment: CDR1 DFQATT and CDR2 SNEGSKA (reference sequence). J lost 4 bases, V lost 5 bases, and 6 bases had no gene match. CDR3 length: 14 amino acids. DNA for the CDR3: TGCAGTGCTGCTACTAGCGGGGTATCAGATACGCAGTATTTT. This translates into CSAATSGVSDTQYF.

Worth noting for this clonotype: Germline is not matched at one junction end, which may reflect a read error. The chain has TRBV2 and TRBJ2-7, with 8 bases lining up with TRBD2. The CDR3 length is 13 residues. Germline CDR1 and CDR2: SNHLY and FYNNEI. The CDR3 DNA follows: TGTGCCAGTACGGGACTAGTCTCCTACGAGCTGTACTTC. It is translated as CASTGLVSYELYF.

This clonotype was detected only a few times. The chain is built from TRBV20-1 and TRBJ2-5; 8 nucleotides agree with TRBD1. The CDR3 is 13 residues long. V shed 4 bases, J shed 5 bases, and the junction held 6 bases outside the gene matches. Germline V gene sequence: CDR1 DFQATT, CDR2 SNEGSKA (reference sequence). The CDR3 region is CSAKGQGWETQYF. CDR3 DNA: TGCAGTGCTAAAGGACAGGGTTGGGAGACCCAGTACTTC.

The V and J genes are TRBV6-2 or TRBV6-3 and TRBJ1-6; D gene uncertain. There are 17 residues in the CDR3. The V end was cut by 8 bases, the J end by 0 bases, with 17 bases between. Looked up from germline, CDR1 is MNHEY and CDR2 is SVGEGT. CDR3 region: CASSIVHSFSYNSPLHF. Here the CDR3 DNA reads TGTGCCAGCTCCATCGTCCACTCTTTCTCCTATAATTCACCCCTCCACTTT.

The genes are TRBV5-1 and TRBJ1-1, with D perhaps matching TRBD1 (5 bases). Germline V CDR1 and CDR2: SGHRS, YFSETQ. The V end lost 1 base, the J end lost 4 bases, and 14 bases lay between the germline ends. The CDR3 totals 15 residues. The DNA of the CDR3 is TGCGCCAGCAGCTTGTCTGCAGGGAGCTTCACTGAAGCTTTCTTT. Protein sequence: CASSLSAGSFTEAFF.

The sample holds a few counts of this clonotype. The chain couples TRBV6-2 or TRBV6-3 to TRBJ2-7; D unresolved. Germline lookup yields CDR1 MNHEY and CDR2 SVGEGT. Between the trimmed V and J ends, which lost 6 bases and 2 bases, there was a span of 8 bases. CDR3 size: 12 residues. CDR3 DNA sequence: TGTGCCAGCAGCTATCCTCCCTACGAGCAGTACTTC. It encodes CASSYPPYEQYF.

The rearrangement links TRBV7-9 to TRBJ2-5; D might be TRBD2 (6 bases). The J call may be incorrect, as the DNA end agrees better with TRBJ2-7. CDR1 is SEHNR, CDR2 FQNEAQ, per germline (reference sequence). The CDR3 sequence is 17 residues long. CDR3 bases: TGTGCCAGCAGCATAACCTTGAGGGAGGTAATGGGCTACGAGCAGTACTTC. This encodes CASSITLREVMGYEQYF.

This clonotype turned up a few times. This sequence joins TRBV20-1 and TRBJ2-7; the match to TRBD1 covers 8 bases. Germline CDR1 is DFQATT and CDR2 is SNEGSKA (reference sequence). J was trimmed by 2 bases and V by 2 bases; bases with no gene match: 5. The CDR3 has 14 residues. CDR3 bases: TGCAGTGCTAGAACGCGGACAGGGCCCTACGAGCAGTACTTC. Translation: CSARTRTGPYEQYF.

This rearrangement joins TRBV15 to TRBJ1-5; D remains ambiguous. The V and J ends lost 0 bases and 10 bases respectively, with 13 bases between them. Germline V lookup: CDR1 LNHNV, CDR2 YYDKDF (reference sequence). CDR3 length: 14 residues. The CDR3 loop is CATSRDKGLVPQHF. CDR3 in DNA: TGTGCCACCAGCAGAGATAAAGGGCTTGTCCCCCAGCATTTT. Full variable domain (rest looked up from reference TRBV15 and TRBJ1-5): DAMVIQNPRYQVTQFGKPVTLSCSQTLNHNVMYWYQQKSSQAPKLLFHYYDKDFNNEADTPDNFQSRRPNTSFCFLDIRSPGLGDTAMYLCATSRDKGLVPQHFGDGTRLSIL.

CDR3 nucleotide sequence: TGCGCCAGCAGCCAACGGGACTCGAATGGCTACACCTTC. Protein sequence: CASSQRDSNGYTF. This rearrangement joins TRBV4-1 to TRBJ1-2, with D perhaps matching TRBD1 (5 bases). This CDR3 has 13 residues. Germline CDR1 and CDR2: MGHRA and YSYEKL. V lost 2 bases and J lost 6, with 10 bases in between.

This chain connects TRBV6-6 to TRBJ1-5; D call uncertain. This CDR3 contains 12 residues. In germline, CDR1 is MNHNY, CDR2 SVGAGI (reference sequence). Trimming left V 4 bases short and J 8 bases short, with 9 bases between. The CDR3 region has the DNA TGTGCCAGCAGTTGGCGGAAGGAGCCCCAGCATTTT. This translates into CASSWRKEPQHF.

The table lists this clonotype with a few counts. The chain uses TRBV6-1 and TRBJ2-7; D tentatively reads TRBD1 or TRBD2 (5 bases each). Germline V gene lookup returns CDR1 MNHNS and CDR2 SASEGT. Deletions cut 4 bases from V and 0 bases from J, with 16 bases between. The CDR3 runs to 16 residues. CDR3 residues: CASSGPGPGGSYEQYF. Here the CDR3 DNA reads TGTGCCAGCAGTGGACCGGGGCCTGGGGGCTCCTACGAGCAGTACTTC.

About this clonotype: The junction departs from germline at one end; a sequencing error may be responsible. The chain couples TRBV5-8 to TRBJ2-7, with D possibly TRBD2 on 6 matching bases. This CDR3 is built from 14 residues. Germline loops: CDR1 SGHTS, CDR2 YDEGEE. CDR3 DNA: TGTGCCGGCAGCGCCTACGGGGGATCCTACGAGCAGTACTTC. This translates into CAGSAYGGSYEQYF.

The CDR3 protein is CASSLDRLSTGELFF. The CDR3 region has the DNA TGTGCCAGCAGCTTAGACAGACTTAGCACCGGGGAGCTGTTTTTT. The rearrangement joins TRBV7-2 to TRBJ2-2; D uncertain. Germline lookup yields CDR1 SGHTA and CDR2 FQGNSA. The V end lost 1 base, the J end lost 4 bases, and 10 bases lay between the germline ends. This CDR3 spans 15 amino acids.

The chain carries TRBV7-2 and TRBJ2-7; 10 nucleotides align to TRBD2. The DNA end lines up better with TRBJ2-5; the J call may be wrong. Germline V gives CDR1 SGHTA, CDR2 FQGNSA. There are 14 residues in the CDR3. This CDR3 is CASSTGTSVETQYF. The CDR3 DNA is TGTGCCAGCAGCACGGGGACTAGCGTGGAGACCCAGTACTTC.

The chain couples TRBV4-3 to TRBJ2-5; D is undetermined. V was pared by 4 bases and J by 0 bases, with 21 bases between. Germline values: CDR1 LGHNA, CDR2 YSLEER. There are 18 residues in the CDR3. The CDR3 loop is CASSLQLFGPENQETQYF. The CDR3 DNA is TGCGCCAGCAGCCTACAACTCTTTGGGCCAGAGAACCAAGAGACCCAGTACTTC.